A single sample is the source of the 8 T cell receptor beta chains below, sequenced in a study of T cells in Graves' hyperthyroidism and ophthalmopathy. Researchers took RNA transcripts and amplified the TCR beta CDR3 regions from them. A first-round RT-PCR of the TCR CDR3 used the HTBI primer set. Via MiXCR, TCRdb re-called the multiplex PCR reads, giving one row per CDR3 protein. The sample has about 760,000 distinct CDR3 sequences, around a third seen once. Sequenced material: blood. Receptors were obtained from a woman between 40 and 50 years old with Graves' hyperthyroidism.

The chain is built from TRBV12-3 or TRBV12-4 and TRBJ2-6; 8 nucleotides match TRBD1. The CDR3 has 19 amino acids. J lost 0 bases, V lost 2 bases, and 9 bases had no gene match. The CDR3 DNA reads as TGTGCCAGCAGTTTATCAGGGACAGGCCAAAACTCTGGGGCCAACGTCCTGACTTTC. Translation: CASSLSGTGQNSGANVLTF.

V and J are TRBV7-2 and TRBJ1-3; D gene unclear. The CDR3 spans 12 residues. The germline gives CDR1 SGHTA, CDR2 FQGNSA. The ends were cut back, 6 bases at V and 4 bases at J, with 7 bases in the middle. CDR3 region: CASRTQGNTIYF. The CDR3 nucleotides read TGTGCCAGCAGGACACAGGGAAACACCATATATTTT.

CDR3 sequence reads: CASSSLDVISYEQYF. DNA for the CDR3: TGTGCCAGCAGCTCCCTGGACGTGATCTCCTACGAGCAGTACTTC. The chain carries TRBV7-2 and TRBJ2-7; D not resolved. V gave up 4 bases and J gave up 0 bases, with 13 bases separating them. The germline gives CDR1 SGHTA, CDR2 FQGNSA. This CDR3 comprises 15 residues.

With regard to this clonotype: A read error may explain this, as a much larger clone is one base away. CDR3 loop: CASSFTSLWGTQYF. In DNA, the CDR3 is TGTGCCAGCAGTTTCACGTCCCTGTGGGGGACCCAGTACTTC. This chain uses TRBV25-1 with TRBJ2-5; D remains ambiguous. The germline V and J ends were trimmed by 5 bases and 7 bases, with 17 bases remaining between them. The CDR3 totals 14 residues. Germline loops: CDR1 MGHDK, CDR2 SYGVNS. Combining the CDR3 with reference TRBV25-1 and TRBJ2-5 gives the whole variable domain EADIYQTPRYLVIGTGKKITLECSQTMGHDKMYWYQQDPGMELHLIHYSYGVNSTEKGDLSSESTVSRIRTEHFPLTLESARPSHTSQYLCASSFTSLWGTQYFGPGTRLLVL.

The chain links TRBV14 to TRBJ1-2; possibly TRBD1 for D (6 bases). Trimming removed 2 bases at V and 2 bases at J, with 15 bases between. The CDR3 totals 16 residues. The V gene's germline CDR1 is SGHDN and CDR2 FVKESK. The CDR3 DNA reads TGTGCCAGCAGCCAAACGGGACACAAGATCAACTATGGCTACACCTTC. Translating gives CASSQTGHKINYGYTF.

In this sample, this clonotype turned up many times. This sequence joins TRBV7-8 and TRBJ1-2; 8 bases align to TRBD1. Trimming took 0 bases from V and 4 from J; bases not matched to a gene: 10. The CDR3 length is 17 residues. Germline loops: CDR1 SGHVS, CDR2 FQNEAQ. CDR3 region: CASSLARTGLLRYGYTF. The DNA for the CDR3 is TGTGCCAGCAGCTTAGCGCGGACAGGGCTTCTTCGCTATGGCTACACCTTC.

Remarks on this clonotype: A much more abundant neighbour one base away suggests this may be a read error. The chain couples TRBV10-3 to TRBJ1-2; D unresolved. V lost 3 bases and J lost 7, with 12 bases in between. The CDR3 has 13 residues. Per the germline V gene, CDR1 is ENHRY and CDR2 is SYGVKD. This chain's CDR3 is CAISEYQSGGYTF. DNA of the CDR3: TGTGCCATCAGTGAATATCAAAGTGGTGGCTACACCTTC.

The V and J genes are TRBV11-2 and TRBJ1-1; TRBD1 matches at 9 bases. The V segment lost 4 bases and the J segment 9 bases; nucleotides outside the gene matches: 3. The CDR3 contains 12 residues. CDR1 and CDR2 from the germline V gene are SGHAT and FQNNGV. CDR3 nucleotides: TGTGCCAGCAGCTCAACAGGGGGCAAAGCTTTCTTT. Amino acid sequence: CASSSTGGKAFF.